This T cell receptor (beta chain) was identified during a study of cytomegalovirus exposure and HLA in healthy donors. Study-level results: According to the study, roughly 180 TCR beta chains were cytomegalovirus-associated. Diagnosis of cytomegalovirus status made by the classifier reportedly showed high specificity and sensitivity.

This clone was counted a few times. The target antigen is unknown. The V end lost 4 bases, the J end lost 6 bases, and 16 bases lay between the germline ends. The germline gives CDR1 SEHNR, CDR2 FQNEAQ (reference sequence). This CDR3 spans 15 amino acids. The PCR employed 60 Vbeta primers together with 13 Jbeta primers. Clones were read by immunoSEQ multiplex PCR, and TCRdb kept only the in-frame ones, dropping some. The sample lists 140,000 or so clones; 61% were seen once. The donors were healthy bone marrow donors. Donors were nominally healthy when sampled, though unrecorded immune exposures were likely.

This clonotype originated in a male donor in good health and CMV-seronegative. The V gene is TRBV7-9, the J gene TRBJ2-1; a possible D gene is TRBD1 (6 bases). Sequenced material: PBMCs. CDR3 coding DNA: TGTGCCAGCAGCTCCCCGGGACAAGGGGCCAATGAGCAGTTCTTC. This translates into CASSSPGQGANEQFF. Supplemented by reference TRBV7-9 and TRBJ2-1, the full variable domain reads DTGVSQNPRHKITKRGQNVTFRCDPISEHNRLYWYRQTLGQGPEFLTYFQNEAQLEKSRLLSDRFSAERPKGSFSTLEIQRTEQGDSAMYLCASSSPGQGANEQFFGPGTRLTVL.